This T cell receptor beta chain was documented in a study of cytomegalovirus exposure and HLA in healthy donors. General study results and limits: Cytomegalovirus-associated TCR beta chains were listed, numbering some 180. In a later analysis, most CMV-associated TCR beta chains appeared HLA-restricted. Fewer N-insertions (relative to the 666-donor mean) were reportedly seen in an Asian-associated ancestry cluster in a later analysis. Several of the most significant clusters appeared linked to common viral pathogens, based on a later analysis.

Deletions cut 4 bases from V and 2 bases from J, with 14 bases between. CDR3 length: 15 residues. In germline, CDR1 is SGHNT, CDR2 YYREEE (reference sequence). In the case of this clone: Its antigen remains unknown.

With 60 Vbeta and 13 Jbeta primers, the PCR was carried out. Using immunoSEQ multiplex PCR, the repertoire was profiled, and TCRdb retains in-frame clones only, with some absent. Of 98,000 or so clones in the sample, about 80% were seen once. This clonotype was obtained from a man aged 60-69 years in good health and CMV-seropositive. The source material was PBMCs. This chain joins TRBV5-4 and TRBJ2-3; no definite D call. The CDR3 bases are TGTGCCAGCAGCCGAGACTCCTCGTTCACAGATACGCAGTATTTT. Protein: CASSRDSSFTDTQYF.